A single sample gave rise to the 23 T cell receptor beta chains below, sequenced in a study of blood T cells in healthy people across ages. Next came a second PCR, run for about 7 to 12 cycles, which used a sample-barcoded 5' primer along with a J-beta primer mix. TCRdb ran MiXCR on the 5' RACE reads and lists one entry per CDR3 protein. The sample lists more than 1,400,000 distinct CDR3 sequences, 42% seen once, with less than 8% in the top ten. The sequencing input was blood. The receptors were gathered from a woman aged 18-29 years in good health.

The V call is TRBV20-1, the J call TRBJ2-5, with TRBD1 matching over 7 bases. There are 13 residues in the CDR3. Germline CDR1 and CDR2: DFQATT and SNEGSKA (reference sequence). V was clipped by 6 bases and J by 3 bases; unmatched bases: 7. The CDR3 loop reads CSALDRVKETQYF. The CDR3 DNA is TGCAGTGCCCTAGACAGGGTAAAAGAGACCCAGTACTTC.

This clonotype appeared a few times. The rearrangement uses TRBV20-1 and TRBJ2-1; D is ambiguous. Germline lookup yields CDR1 DFQATT and CDR2 SNEGSKA (reference sequence). The CDR3 spans 12 residues. Trimming removed 6 bases from V and 10 bases from J, with 16 bases in between. DNA of the CDR3: TGCAGTGCCCTAGGAGATGCAGGAGAGCAGTTCTTC. Protein: CSALGDAGEQFF.

V usage is TRBV28 and J usage is TRBJ1-2; D is unclear. Germline V gene sequence: CDR1 MDHEN, CDR2 SYDVKM. Trimming removed 5 bases at V and 7 bases at J, with 17 bases between. The CDR3 sequence is 14 residues long. The CDR3 coding sequence is TGTGCCAGCAGTCCAAGACTGCCTACGGGTGGCTACACCTTC. It yields the protein CASSPRLPTGGYTF.

The chain recombines TRBV20-1 with TRBJ2-7; TRBD1 is a possible D gene (5 bases). CDR3 size: 13 residues. The V gene's germline CDR1 is DFQATT and CDR2 SNEGSKA (reference sequence). Trimming took off 4 bases at V and 2 bases at J, with 12 bases between the two ends. Here the CDR3 DNA reads TGCAGTGCTATTGGACATATCACCTACGAGCAGTACTTC. It specifies CSAIGHITYEQYF.

This clonotype was observed a few times. The chain has TRBV10-2 and TRBJ2-2; D is ambiguous. The CDR3 is made up of 16 amino acids. V was clipped by 3 bases and J by 2 bases, with 13 bases between them. Looked up from germline, CDR1 is WSHSY and CDR2 is SAAADI. The CDR3 sequence: CASSDGRAINTGELFF. CDR3 DNA: TGCGCCAGCAGTGACGGGCGAGCAATCAACACCGGGGAGCTGTTTTTT.

This rearrangement joins TRBV27 to TRBJ1-4; 8 positions agree with TRBD1. Per germline, CDR1 MNHEY and CDR2 SMNVEV (reference sequence). The CDR3 totals 18 residues. Trimming removed 5 bases from V and 7 bases from J; junction bases left unmatched: 18. In nucleotides, the CDR3 is TGTGCCAGCAGTCGATACGCGGCAGGGGGCGGGTTAGGTGAAAAACTGTTTTTT. Protein: CASSRYAAGGGLGEKLFF.

This clonotype was counted a few times. The chain links TRBV6-2 or TRBV6-3 to TRBJ2-2; D perhaps matches TRBD1 (5 bases). The CDR3 totals 13 residues. Trimming shortened V by 6 bases and J by 8 bases, and 13 bases separated the two germline ends. Germline loops: CDR1 MNHEY, CDR2 SVGEGT. The chain's CDR3 is CASSESPGGELFF. The CDR3, as DNA: TGTGCCAGCAGCGAGTCACCAGGGGGGGAGCTGTTTTTT.

As regards this clonotype: One junction end does not reproduce the germline sequence, and a read error may be involved. The chain links TRBV20-1 to TRBJ2-3, with a possible D match to TRBD2 (5 bases). The germline CDR1 and CDR2 sequences are DFQATT and SNEGSKA (reference sequence). The CDR3 has 13 residues. CDR3 residues: CSTRGTDQYTQYF. CDR3 sequence (DNA): TGCAGTACTAGAGGAACAGATCAATATACGCAGTATTTT.

The chain uses TRBV28 and TRBJ1-4; D may be TRBD1 (5 bases). Germline values: CDR1 MDHEN, CDR2 SYDVKM. The CDR3 contains 15 residues. The V end was cut by 5 bases, the J end by 6 bases, with 16 bases between. The CDR3 loop is CASSKPGPGDEKLFF. CDR3 nucleotides: TGTGCCAGCAGTAAACCGGGACCTGGGGATGAAAAACTGTTTTTT.

The chain has TRBV12-3 or TRBV12-4 and TRBJ2-1; TRBD1 is a possible D gene (5 bases). This CDR3 contains 16 residues. Deletions cut 3 bases from V and 6 bases from J, with 18 bases between. The DNA for the CDR3 is TGTGCCAGCAGTTTGCAGTCGGCAGGGCGCCTCAATGAGCAGTTCTTC. Protein sequence: CASSLQSAGRLNEQFF.

This clonotype showed up just once. The rearrangement joins TRBV7-3 to TRBJ2-1; 12 nucleotides agree with TRBD2. The ends lost 5 bases at V and 7 bases at J; junction bases unmatched: 6. There are 15 residues in the CDR3. Germline assignment: CDR1 SGHTA and CDR2 FQGTGA. This CDR3 reads CASSTLAGGTNEQFF. The CDR3 nucleotides are TGTGCCAGCAGCACCCTAGCGGGGGGGACTAATGAGCAGTTCTTC. Looking up the rest from reference TRBV7-3 and TRBJ2-1 gives the full variable domain: GAGVSQTPSNKVTEKGKYVELRCDPISGHTALYWYRQSLGQGPEFLIYFQGTGAADDSGLPNDRFFAVRPEGSVSTLKIQRTERGDSAVYLCASSTLAGGTNEQFFGPGTRLTVL.

This clonotype was observed a handful of times. This chain joins TRBV20-1 and TRBJ2-7, with D possibly being TRBD1 or TRBD2 (5 bases each). The CDR3 is 11 residues long. Trimming took 6 bases from V and 4 from J, leaving 10 bases between them. The germline V gene has CDR1 DFQATT and CDR2 SNEGSKA (reference sequence). CDR3 region: CSAGDPYEQYF. The CDR3 DNA reads as TGCAGTGCCGGGGACCCTTACGAGCAGTACTTC.

This chain connects TRBV12-5 to TRBJ1-2; the D gene is possibly TRBD1 (5 bases). V lost 2 bases to trimming and J lost 6 bases, with 13 bases between them. The CDR3 is 14 residues long. Germline V lookup: CDR1 LGHNT, CDR2 FRNRAP. The chain's CDR3 is CASGLPGQIDGYTF. The CDR3 DNA reads TGTGCTAGTGGTTTGCCGGGGCAGATCGATGGCTACACCTTC.

The rearrangement joins TRBV7-6 to TRBJ2-1; D remains unclear. The CDR3 totals 16 residues. Looked up from germline, CDR1 is SGHVS and CDR2 is FNYEAQ. The V gene lost 5 bases and the J gene lost 0 bases, with 14 bases spanning the gap. The CDR3 protein is CASSPRAASSYNEQFF. CDR3 nucleotides: TGTGCCAGCAGCCCTCGGGCAGCGAGCTCCTACAATGAGCAGTTCTTC.

This rearrangement joins TRBV15 to TRBJ1-3, with TRBD1 identical over 10 bases. The CDR3 runs to 15 residues. CDR1 and CDR2 (germline): LNHNV, YYDKDF (reference sequence). The V gene end was trimmed by 8 bases and the J gene end by 4 bases; junction bases not matched to a gene: 8. The chain's CDR3 is CATLPGTGAGNTIYF. Written as DNA, the CDR3 is TGTGCCACCTTGCCCGGGACAGGGGCCGGAAACACCATATATTTT.

The V call is TRBV20-1, the J call TRBJ2-3, with D perhaps TRBD2 (6 bases). Germline CDR1 DFQATT, CDR2 SNEGSKA (reference sequence). This CDR3 has 18 residues. V gave up 4 bases and J gave up 2 bases, with 25 bases separating them. CDR3 bases: TGCAGTGCTAAGCTTTCAGGAACACCGGGACTGTTCACAGATACGCAGTATTTT. This codes for CSAKLSGTPGLFTDTQYF.

In regard to this clonotype: One junction end does not reproduce the germline sequence, and a read error may be involved. The chain uses TRBV4-1 and TRBJ2-7; a weak D match, TRBD1 (5 bases). There are 17 residues in the CDR3. Germline CDR1 is MGHRA and CDR2 is YSYEKL. CDR3 protein: CASSQDISGTGPYEQYF. CDR3 bases: TGCGCCAGCAGCCAAGATATATCGGGTACAGGCCCCTACGAGCAGTACTTT.

The chain is built from TRBV4-2 and TRBJ2-5, with 8 bases matching TRBD2. The junction had 16 bases not matched to a gene; V was cut back by 3 bases and J by 7 bases. The CDR3 runs 17 residues. Germline CDR1 is LGHNA and CDR2 is YNFKEQ. DNA of the CDR3: TGTGCCAGCAGCCAGCCGGGAGGGGGACGTGAAGGGGCGACCCAGTACTTC. Translated: CASSQPGGGREGATQYF.

This chain connects TRBV5-1 to TRBJ2-3; D not certain. Between the trimmed V and J ends, which lost 5 bases and 5 bases, there was a span of 18 bases. CDR1 and CDR2 from the germline V gene are SGHRS and YFSETQ. The CDR3 is 15 amino acids. The CDR3 sequence is CASSSPPGPGDTQYF. The CDR3 DNA sequence: TGCGCCAGCAGTTCTCCCCCAGGTCCCGGAGATACGCAGTATTTT.

The genes are TRBV5-8 and TRBJ2-1; 7 bases are a match to TRBD1. CDR1 is SGHTS, CDR2 YDEGEE, per germline. The CDR3 extends over 16 amino acids. V shed 4 bases, J shed 10 bases, and the junction held 17 bases outside the gene matches. The CDR3 nucleotides read TGTGCCAGCAGCCTACGATACAGGGGTTCAGAAGGAGAGCAGTTCTTC. It yields the protein CASSLRYRGSEGEQFF.

The chain links TRBV27 to TRBJ2-7; D is undetermined. V gave up 3 bases and J gave up 0 bases, with 12 bases separating them. From germline, CDR1 is MNHEY and CDR2 SMNVEV (reference sequence). The CDR3 totals 15 residues. The CDR3 loop reads CASSFLSRSSYEQYF. The DNA of the CDR3 is TGTGCCAGCAGTTTCCTGTCGCGTAGCTCCTACGAGCAGTACTTC.

The chain combines TRBV11-2 with TRBJ2-1; D not resolved. The CDR3 covers 14 residues. Trimming shortened V by 1 base and J by 10 bases, and 14 bases separated the two germline ends. Looked up from germline, CDR1 is SGHAT and CDR2 is FQNNGV. CDR3 protein: CASSLGQSFFEQFF. CDR3 bases: TGTGCCAGCAGCTTAGGCCAGTCTTTCTTCGAGCAGTTCTTC.

The chain links TRBV5-5 to TRBJ1-4, with D hard to call. The germline V and J ends were trimmed by 4 bases and 6 bases, with 10 bases remaining between them. Germline values: CDR1 SGHKS, CDR2 YYEKEE (reference sequence). The CDR3 totals 13 residues. CDR3 sequence: CASSAFEDEKLFF. CDR3 nucleotide sequence: TGTGCCAGCAGCGCGTTTGAGGATGAAAAACTGTTTTTT.